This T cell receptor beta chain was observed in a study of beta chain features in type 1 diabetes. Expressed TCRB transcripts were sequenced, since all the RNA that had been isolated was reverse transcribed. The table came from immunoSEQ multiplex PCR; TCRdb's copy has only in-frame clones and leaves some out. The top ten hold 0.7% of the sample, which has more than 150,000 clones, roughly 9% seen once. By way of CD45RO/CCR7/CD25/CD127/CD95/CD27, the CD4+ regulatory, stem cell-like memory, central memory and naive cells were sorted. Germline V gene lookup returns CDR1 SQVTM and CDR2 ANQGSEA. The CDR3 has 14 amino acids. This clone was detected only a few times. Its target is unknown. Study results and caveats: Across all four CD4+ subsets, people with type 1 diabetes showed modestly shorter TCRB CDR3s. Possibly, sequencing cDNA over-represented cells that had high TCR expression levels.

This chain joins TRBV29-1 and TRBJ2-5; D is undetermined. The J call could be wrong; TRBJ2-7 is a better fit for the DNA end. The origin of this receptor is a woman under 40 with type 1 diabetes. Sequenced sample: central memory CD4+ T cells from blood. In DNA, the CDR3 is TGCAGCGTTGAACCTTCGGGTGTTGGCTACGAGCAGTACTTC. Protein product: CSVEPSGVGYEQYF.